The rows below give T cell receptor beta chains drawn from one sample of a study of T cells in Graves' hyperthyroidism and ophthalmopathy. TCRdb passed the multiplex PCR reads through MiXCR, listing each CDR3 protein once. The sample shows hundreds of thousands of distinct CDR3 sequences, roughly 16% of them seen only once. What was sequenced was blood. These receptors all stem from a woman aged 40 to 49 with Graves' ophthalmopathy. The CDR3 runs from the conserved cysteine through the conserved F or W. Each record gives: J gene, V gene, clone size, D gene, CDR3 protein, CDR3 DNA. D genes are given only for firm matches. Size is omitted from some rows. Given values are once, few, many or a class for expanded clones.

TRBJ2-7,TRBV20-1,many,.,CSASGTGTYEQYF,TGCAGTGCTAGCGGGACGGGTACCTACGAGCAGTACTTC
TRBJ1-3,TRBV7-9,.,.,CASSINSPDSGTTIYF,TGTGCCAGCAGCATAAATTCTCCGGACTCTGGAACCACCATATATTTT
TRBJ2-1,TRBV6-2/TRBV6-3,.,TRBD2,CASSPGLAGGQEQFF,TGTGCCAGCAGTCCTGGACTAGCGGGAGGGCAGGAGCAGTTCTTC
TRBJ1-1,TRBV18,.,.,CASSPRTANTEALF,TGTGCCAGCTCACCGAGGACAGCCAACACTGAAGCTCTCTTT
TRBJ1-2,TRBV7-2,few,.,CASSLDGTSLYGYTF,TGTGCCAGCAGCTTAGATGGCACATCCCTTTATGGCTACACCTTC
TRBJ2-3,TRBV19,many,TRBD1,CASRMGQDSTDTQYF,TGTGCCAGTAGAATGGGACAGGATAGCACAGATACGCAGTATTTT
TRBJ2-1,TRBV29-1,few,TRBD2,CSVDLLAGTWNEQFF,TGCAGCGTTGACCTACTAGCGGGAACGTGGAATGAGCAGTTCTTC
TRBJ1-5,TRBV6-1,few,.,CASSLQGFYSNQPQHF,TGTGCCAGCAGTCTACAGGGATTTTATAGCAATCAGCCCCAGCATTTT
TRBJ1-2,TRBV12-3/TRBV12-4,many,.,CASSPSGRGISLGYTF,TGTGCCAGCAGTCCGTCGGGGAGGGGAATTTCCCTTGGCTACACCTTC
TRBJ2-2,TRBV20-1,.,TRBD2,CSAPPGRPDGELFF,TGCAGTGCGCCTCCCGGGAGGCCCGACGGGGAGCTGTTTTTT
TRBJ2-3,TRBV15,few,.,CATSGRQESTDTQYF,TGTGCCACCAGCGGGAGACAGGAGAGCACAGATACGCAGTATTTT
TRBJ2-3,TRBV5-1,many,.,CASSFSLFVSTDTQYF,TGCGCCAGCAGCTTTTCCCTCTTCGTTTCAACAGATACGCAGTATTTT
TRBJ2-7,TRBV7-2,many,.,CASSLRDGYEQYF,TGTGCCAGCAGCCTCCGGGACGGATACGAGCAGTACTTC
TRBJ2-3,TRBV27,many,.,CASSPTGLGDTQYF,TGTGCCAGCAGTCCAACAGGGTTAGGGGATACGCAGTATTTT
TRBJ2-3,TRBV7-2,.,TRBD2,CASSLTSGKDTQYF,TGTGCCAGCAGCTTAACTAGCGGGAAAGATACGCAGTATTTT
TRBJ1-1,TRBV28,many,.,CASSLGYAGGPEAFF,TGTGCCAGCAGTTTAGGATATGCGGGGGGCCCTGAAGCTTTCTTT
TRBJ1-5,TRBV2,.,.,CASRAGRYSNQPQHF,TGTGCCAGCAGGGCAGGGAGGTATAGCAATCAGCCCCAGCATTTT
TRBJ2-7,TRBV7-9,.,.,CASSLGGGLATYEQYF,TGTGCCAGCAGCTTAGGGGGGGGGCTAGCGACCTACGAGCAGTACTTC
TRBJ1-1,TRBV12-3/TRBV12-4,many,.,CASSPQGFTEAFF,TGTGCCAGCAGTCCTCAGGGGTTTACTGAAGCTTTCTTT
TRBJ1-4,TRBV2,few,TRBD1,CASSVQRGLGEKLFF,TGTGCCAGCAGTGTACAGAGGGGGCTGGGTGAAAAACTGTTTTTT
TRBJ2-7,TRBV20-1,many,.,CSARDSLGDEQYF,TGCAGTGCTAGAGACAGTCTCGGGGACGAGCAGTACTTC
TRBJ2-2,TRBV24-1,.,TRBD1,CATSAQQGYGTGELFF,TGTGCCACCAGTGCCCAACAGGGGTATGGCACCGGGGAGCTGTTTTTT
TRBJ2-5,TRBV7-9,many,.,CASSLGPAAQYF,TGTGCCAGCAGCTTAGGCCCGGCGGCACAGTACTTC
TRBJ2-3,TRBV7-2,.,TRBD2,CASSTGTSGIADTQYF,TGTGCCAGCAGCACCGGGACTAGCGGGATAGCAGATACGCAGTATTTT
TRBJ1-4,TRBV20-1,few,.,CSAGENPRGEKLFF,TGCAGTGCTGGGGAAAACCCCCGCGGTGAAAAACTGTTTTTT
TRBJ2-2,TRBV19,.,.,CASSITNTNTGELFF,TGTGCCAGTAGTATTACAAATACGAACACCGGGGAGCTGTTTTTT
TRBJ2-1,TRBV28,.,TRBD2,CASSLLGGRAHNEQFF,TGTGCCAGCAGTTTATTAGGAGGGAGGGCCCACAATGAGCAGTTCTTC
TRBJ2-2,TRBV6-2/TRBV6-3,.,TRBD1,CASRPTPGQGTTGELFF,TGTGCCAGCAGACCTACACCGGGACAGGGGACCACCGGGGAGCTGTTTTTT
TRBJ2-3,TRBV4-1,few,TRBD2,CASSSGLAGGPIGSTDTQYF,TGCGCCAGCAGCTCAGGACTAGCGGGGGGGCCGATTGGGTCGACAGATACGCAGTATTTT
TRBJ1-5,TRBV5-1,many,.,CASSFDPDQPQHF,TGCGCCAGCAGCTTTGACCCCGATCAGCCCCAGCATTTT
TRBJ1-4,TRBV27,.,.,CASRSGWGDNEKLFF,TGTGCCAGCAGATCGGGGTGGGGGGATAATGAAAAACTGTTTTTT
TRBJ2-3,TRBV27,.,TRBD2,CASSPPGRLAGARDTQYF,TGTGCCAGCAGTCCCCCAGGTCGGCTAGCGGGAGCAAGAGATACGCAGTATTTT
TRBJ2-2,TRBV6-1,many,.,CASRATGTNTGELFF,TGTGCCAGCAGGGCGACAGGGACTAACACCGGGGAGCTGTTTTTT
TRBJ1-6,TRBV6-2/TRBV6-3,many,TRBD1,CASSSGFRTGDSPLHF,TGTGCCAGCAGTAGTGGATTCCGGACAGGGGATTCACCCCTCCACTTT
TRBJ1-5,TRBV29-1,.,.,CSRPSQPQHF,TGCAGCCGACCTTCTCAGCCCCAGCATTTT
TRBJ2-1,TRBV5-1,few,TRBD2,CASSFLAGGSYNEQFF,TGCGCCAGCAGCTTTCTAGCGGGAGGCTCCTACAATGAGCAGTTCTTC
TRBJ1-5,TRBV19,few,.,CASSIKGDMFQPQHF,TGTGCCAGTAGTATTAAAGGGGACATGTTTCAGCCCCAGCATTTT
TRBJ2-1,TRBV10-3,many,TRBD2,CAISVGGLAEFF,TGTGCCATCAGTGTGGGGGGACTAGCCGAGTTCTTC
TRBJ1-4,TRBV6-1,.,.,CASSETPATNEKLFF,TGTGCCAGCAGCGAAACCCCTGCAACTAATGAAAAACTGTTTTTT
TRBJ2-3,TRBV20-1,few,.,CSARDEGADTQYF,TGCAGTGCTAGAGATGAGGGGGCAGATACGCAGTATTTT
TRBJ2-1,TRBV28,few,TRBD2,CASRTGTSGVNEQFF,TGTGCCAGCAGGACCGGGACTAGCGGTGTTAATGAGCAGTTCTTC
TRBJ1-5,TRBV12-3/TRBV12-4,many,.,CASSTRPMGAGGQPQHF,TGTGCCAGCAGTACCCGGCCTATGGGGGCGGGCGGTCAGCCCCAGCATTTT
TRBJ2-3,TRBV12-3/TRBV12-4,many,TRBD1,CASRSGQGLAGDTQYF,TGTGCCAGCAGATCGGGACAGGGTTTAGCGGGAGATACGCAGTATTTT
TRBJ2-1,TRBV5-1,many,TRBD2,CASSIGTSTFEQFF,TGCGCCAGCAGCATCGGGACTAGTACATTTGAGCAGTTCTTC
TRBJ1-1,TRBV13,many,.,CASSLYKSGGGTEAFF,TGTGCCAGCAGCTTATATAAGTCGGGAGGCGGGACTGAAGCTTTCTTT
TRBJ2-3,TRBV20-1,many,.,CSARTAGRDTQYF,TGCAGTGCTAGGACGGCTGGTCGGGATACGCAGTATTTT
TRBJ1-4,TRBV18,many,.,CASSPPEFPNEKLFF,TGTGCCAGCTCACCACCGGAGTTCCCTAATGAAAAACTGTTTTTT
TRBJ1-2,TRBV7-9,many,.,CASIPTPAGVNGYTF,TGTGCCAGCATCCCGACCCCGGCAGGGGTTAATGGCTACACCTTC